This T cell receptor beta chain was observed in a study of cytomegalovirus exposure and HLA in healthy donors. Points from the study as a whole: The only immune exposure information that was available was CMV serostatus.

The PCR contained 60 Vbeta and 13 Jbeta primers. Original data processing: Tens of millions of unique TCR beta chains, roughly 11 million shared, were counted in a later analysis. Sequenced by immunoSEQ multiplex PCR; TCRdb stores in-frame clones only, minus some. V, J and clone size are taken as reported in that table, and D and trimming were inferred from the DNA itself. The sample consists of 95,000 to 100,000 clones, over 65% of them appearing once. Those who donated were healthy bone marrow donors. To note about this clone: The antigen is unknown. This sample includes further DNA sequences coding for the same CDR3.

This CDR3 has 15 amino acids. The germline V gene encodes CDR1 MNHEY and CDR2 SVGAGI. V was clipped by 6 bases and J by 1 base, with 16 bases between them. The sample was PBMCs. The rearrangement links TRBV6-5 to TRBJ2-7; D possibly corresponds to TRBD2 (5 bases). The clonotype was recovered from a man aged 35 to 55 in good health and CMV-seronegative. Here the CDR3 reads CASSSPHRGSYEQYF. The CDR3 DNA follows: TGTGCCAGCAGCTCGCCCCACCGCGGGTCCTACGAGCAGTACTTC.